This is a list of T cell receptor beta chains from one sample in a study of blood T cell repertoires in COVID-19. Libraries were prepared by immunoSEQ multiplex PCR; TCRdb keeps only in-frame clonotypes and omits some of them. The table lists roughly 420,000 clones, 88% of them singletons, with around 0.95% in the top ten. Sample: PBMCs or T cells enriched from blood (not recorded which). These TCRs come from a woman in her thirties with acute COVID-19. Both conserved end residues are part of each CDR3. Fields, in order: CDR3 length, J gene, V gene, clone size, D gene, CDR3 DNA, CDR3 protein. The D gene is left open where the match is weak. The listing skips clone size in some rows; elsewhere it reads once, few, many or a size class.

length: 12; J: TRBJ2-1; V: TRBV9; size: NA; D: NA; DNA: TGTGCAACCGGGGGCTCCTACAATGAGCAGTTCTTC; CDR3: CATGGSYNEQFF
length: 14; J: TRBJ1-2; V: TRBV2; size: NA; D: NA; DNA: TGTGCCAGCATACCGCAGGGTTTAAGAATGGGCTACACCTTC; CDR3: CASIPQGLRMGYTF
length: 15; J: TRBJ1-5; V: TRBV2; size: NA; D: TRBD1; DNA: TGTGCCAGCAGTGAAGCGACAGGGGTGAATCAGCCCCAGCATTTT; CDR3: CASSEATGVNQPQHF
length: 15; J: TRBJ2-7; V: TRBV19; size: once; D: TRBD1; DNA: TGTGCCAGCAGCCGCGACCGGGACAGGGGAGCAAGGCGGTACTTC; CDR3: CASSRDRDRGARRYF
length: 13; J: TRBJ2-7; V: TRBV7-3; size: NA; D: NA; DNA: TGTGCCAGCAGCCCCCAGTCAGAAAGCGAGCAGTACTTC; CDR3: CASSPQSESEQYF
length: 15; J: TRBJ2-1; V: TRBV9; size: NA; D: NA; DNA: TGTGCCAGCAGCGCAGGGTTGGAAACCTACAATGAGCAGTTCTTC; CDR3: CASSAGLETYNEQFF
length: 16; J: TRBJ2-3; V: TRBV5-8; size: NA; D: TRBD1; DNA: TGTGCCAGCAGCCGGCTAGGGACAGGGAGCACAGATACGCAGTATTTT; CDR3: CASSRLGTGSTDTQYF
length: 15; J: TRBJ1-5; V: TRBV4-1; size: NA; D: NA; DNA: TGCGCCAGCAGCCAAGCCGTAGGGGTGGGTCAGCCCCAGCATTTT; CDR3: CASSQAVGVGQPQHF
length: 15; J: TRBJ1-3; V: TRBV7-9; size: NA; D: NA; DNA: TGTGCCAGCAGCCCCCGGGGGTACGAAGGAAACACCATATATTTT; CDR3: CASSPRGYEGNTIYF
length: 14; J: TRBJ1-1; V: TRBV18; size: NA; D: TRBD1; DNA: TGTGCCAGCTCACCGACGACAGGGAGGACTGAAGCTTTCTTT; CDR3: CASSPTTGRTEAFF
length: 16; J: TRBJ2-7; V: TRBV4-1; size: NA; D: TRBD1; DNA: TGCGCCAGCAGCCAAGCACCGGGACAGGGCCCTTACGAGCAGTACTTC; CDR3: CASSQAPGQGPYEQYF
length: 13; J: TRBJ1-2; V: TRBV6-5; size: NA; D: NA; DNA: TGTGCCAGCAGTTACTCGATGGGGGGAGGCTACACCTTC; CDR3: CASSYSMGGGYTF
length: 14; J: TRBJ1-6; V: TRBV5-1; size: NA; D: NA; DNA: TGCGCCAGCAGCTCGGACAGCAACTATTCACCCCTCCACTTT; CDR3: CASSSDSNYSPLHF
length: 14; J: TRBJ1-5; V: TRBV6-5; size: NA; D: TRBD1; DNA: TGTGCCAGCACCGGCAGGGGGAACAATCAGCCCCAGCATTTT; CDR3: CASTGRGNNQPQHF
length: 20; J: TRBJ2-6; V: TRBV5-1; size: NA; D: TRBD1; DNA: TGCGCCAGCAGCCTGGGGCACGCAACAGGGGCCCGCTCTGGGGCCAACGTCCTGACTTTC; CDR3: CASSLGHATGARSGANVLTF
length: 14; J: TRBJ2-1; V: TRBV2; size: once; D: NA; DNA: TGTGCCAGCAGTGCAGATTCCTCCTACAATGAGCAGTTCTTC; CDR3: CASSADSSYNEQFF